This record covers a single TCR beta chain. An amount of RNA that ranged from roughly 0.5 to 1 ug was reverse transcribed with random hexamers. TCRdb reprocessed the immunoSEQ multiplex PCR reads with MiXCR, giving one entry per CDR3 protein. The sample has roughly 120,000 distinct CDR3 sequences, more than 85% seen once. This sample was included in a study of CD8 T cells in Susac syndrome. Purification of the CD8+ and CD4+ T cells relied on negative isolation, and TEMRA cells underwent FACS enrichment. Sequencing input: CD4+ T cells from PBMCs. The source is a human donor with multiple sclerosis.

In DNA, the CDR3 is TGTGCCAGCAGCCCGGGTCTCGGGGGGGAGCTGTTTTTT. Its translation is CASSPGLGGELFF. The chain links TRBV5-4 to TRBJ2-2; no clear D gene. V lost 4 bases, J lost 8 bases, and 12 bases lay in between. Germline lookup yields CDR1 SGHNT and CDR2 YYREEE (reference sequence). This CDR3 region has 13 residues.